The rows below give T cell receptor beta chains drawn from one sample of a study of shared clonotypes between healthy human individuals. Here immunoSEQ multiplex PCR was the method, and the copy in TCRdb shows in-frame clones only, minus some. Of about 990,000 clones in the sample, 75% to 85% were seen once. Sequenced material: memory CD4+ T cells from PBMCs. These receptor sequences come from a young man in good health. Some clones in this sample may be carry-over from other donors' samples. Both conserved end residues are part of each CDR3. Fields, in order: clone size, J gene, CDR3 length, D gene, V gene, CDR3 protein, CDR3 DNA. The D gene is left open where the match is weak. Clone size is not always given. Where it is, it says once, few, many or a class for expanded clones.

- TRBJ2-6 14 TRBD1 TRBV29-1 CSARQGSGANVLTF TGCAGCGCCCGACAGGGATCTGGGGCCAACGTCCTGACTTTC
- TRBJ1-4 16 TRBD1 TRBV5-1 CASSLQVLGGNEKLFF TGCGCCAGCAGCTTGCAAGTTTTAGGGGGCAATGAAAAACTGTTTTTT
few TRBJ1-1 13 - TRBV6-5 CASSLTLNTEAFF TGTGCCAGCAGTTTGACGTTGAACACTGAAGCTTTCTTT
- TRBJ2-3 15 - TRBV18 CASSPWARGADTQYF TGTGCCAGCTCACCTTGGGCCAGGGGGGCAGATACGCAGTATTTT
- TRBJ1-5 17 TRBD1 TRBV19 CASSTGTGTYSNQPQHF TGTGCCAGTAGTACGGGGACAGGGACGTATAGCAATCAGCCCCAGCATTTT
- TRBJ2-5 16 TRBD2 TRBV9 CASSRNTGGWQETQYF TGTGCCAGCAGCAGAAACACGGGAGGGTGGCAAGAGACCCAGTACTTC
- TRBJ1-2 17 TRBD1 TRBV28 CASSPPPGQGWNYGYTF TGTGCCAGCAGTCCCCCCCCGGGACAGGGCTGGAACTATGGCTACACCTTC
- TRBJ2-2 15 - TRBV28 CASSFGRAGGGELFF TGTGCCAGCAGTTTCGGGCGGGCCGGTGGCGGGGAGCTGTTTTTT
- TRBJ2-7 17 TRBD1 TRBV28 CASSLLGGRQGAYEQYF TGTGCCAGCAGTTTATTGGGGGGCCGACAGGGGGCCTACGAGCAGTACTTC
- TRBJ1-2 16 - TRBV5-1 CASSLLRDTGPYGYTF TGCGCCAGCAGCTTGCTCCGGGACACAGGACCCTATGGCTACACCTTC
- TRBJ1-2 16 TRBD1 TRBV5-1 CASSQDTGGASGGYTF TGCGCCAGCAGCCAGGACACAGGGGGCGCATCTGGTGGCTACACCTTC
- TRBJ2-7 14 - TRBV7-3 CASSLSGFSYEQYF TGTGCCAGCAGCTTATCGGGATTCTCCTACGAGCAGTACTTC
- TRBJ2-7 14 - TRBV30 CAWNLLVGSYEQYF TGTGCCTGGAACCTACTTGTGGGGTCATACGAGCAGTACTTC
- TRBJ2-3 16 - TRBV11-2 CASSLGGPAHTDTQYF TGTGCCAGCAGCTTAGGGGGACCCGCCCACACAGATACGCAGTATTTT
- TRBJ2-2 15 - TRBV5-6 CASSLVTRDSGELFF TGTGCCAGCAGCTTGGTTACTAGGGATTCCGGGGAGCTGTTTTTT
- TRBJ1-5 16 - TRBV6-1 CASSENAGYSNQPQHF TGTGCCAGCAGTGAAAATGCAGGGTACAGCAATCAGCCCCAGCATTTT
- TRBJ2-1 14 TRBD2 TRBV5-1 CASSWGTSGSEQFF TGCGCCAGCAGCTGGGGGACTAGCGGATCTGAGCAGTTCTTC
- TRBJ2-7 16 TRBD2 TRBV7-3 CASSLGPLAGGGEQYF TGTGCCAGCAGCTTAGGCCCCCTCGCGGGAGGGGGCGAGCAGTACTTC
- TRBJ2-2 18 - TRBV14 CASSQALRGGANTGELFF TGTGCCAGCAGCCAAGCCCTCCGAGGCGGGGCGAACACCGGGGAGCTGTTTTTT
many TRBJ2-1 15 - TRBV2 CASSSLQSSYNEQFF TGTGCCAGCTCATCCCTCCAAAGCTCCTACAATGAGCAGTTCTTC
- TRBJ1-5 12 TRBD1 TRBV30 CACRTGAQPQHF TGTGCCTGTAGGACAGGGGCTCAGCCCCAGCATTTT
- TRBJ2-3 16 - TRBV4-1 CASSQAGSSSTDTQYF TGCGCCAGCAGCCAGGCGGGTTCATCTAGCACAGATACGCAGTATTTT
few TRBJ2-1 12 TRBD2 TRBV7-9 CASTSGTREQFF TGTGCCAGCACCTCCGGGACTAGGGAGCAGTTCTTC
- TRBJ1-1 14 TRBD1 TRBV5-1 CASSPDRGNTEAFF TGCGCCAGCAGCCCTGACAGGGGGAACACTGAAGCTTTCTTT
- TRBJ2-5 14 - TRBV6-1 CASSEGYRGETQYF TGTGCCAGCAGTGAAGGTTACAGAGGAGAGACCCAGTACTTC
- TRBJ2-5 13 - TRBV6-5 CASSYAHSGTQYF TGTGCCAGCAGTTATGCCCATTCGGGGACCCAGTACTTC
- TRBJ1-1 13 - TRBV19 CASMGQLNTEAFF TGTGCCAGTATGGGGCAGTTGAACACTGAAGCTTTCTTT
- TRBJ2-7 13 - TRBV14 CASSSDIGRDLFF TGTGCCAGCAGCTCAGACATAGGGCGGGACCTGTTCTTC
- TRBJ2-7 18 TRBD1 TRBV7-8 CASSLAVGIDRASYEQYF TGTGCCAGCAGCTTGGCTGTCGGAATTGACAGGGCGTCCTACGAGCAGTACTTC
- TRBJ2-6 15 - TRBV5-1 CASSLERSGANVLTF TGCGCCAGCAGCTTGGAACGCTCTGGGGCCAACGTCCTGACTTTC
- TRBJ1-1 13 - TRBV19 CASSMGEGTEAFF TGTGCCAGTAGTATGGGGGAGGGGACTGAAGCTTTCTTT
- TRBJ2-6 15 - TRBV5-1 CASSLDNSGANVLTF TGCGCCAGCAGCTTGGATAATTCTGGGGCCAACGTCCTGACTTTC
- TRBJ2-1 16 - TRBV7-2 CASSLGLSPAYNEQFF TGTGCCAGCAGCTTAGGGCTGTCTCCTGCCTACAATGAGCAGTTCTTC
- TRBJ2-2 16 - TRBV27 CASTKSPGHITGELFF TGTGCCAGCACTAAAAGCCCGGGACACATCACCGGGGAGCTGTTTTTT
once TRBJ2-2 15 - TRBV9 CASSVDQPGTGELFF TGTGCCAGCAGCGTAGACCAGCCAGGAACCGGGGAGCTGTTTTTT
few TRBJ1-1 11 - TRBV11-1 CASSSNTEAFF TGTGCCAGCAGCTCGAACACTGAAGCTTTCTTT
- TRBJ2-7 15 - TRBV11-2 CASTTTSAGHHEQYF TGTGCCAGCACAACCACCTCGGCAGGGCACCACGAGCAGTACTTC
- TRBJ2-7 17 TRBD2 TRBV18 CASSHRPGLAGVSEQYF TGTGCCAGCTCACACCGACCGGGACTAGCGGGAGTATCCGAGCAGTACTTC
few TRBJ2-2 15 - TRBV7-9 CASSDVGQPTGELFF TGTGCCAGCAGCGACGTGGGGCAGCCCACCGGGGAGCTGTTTTTT
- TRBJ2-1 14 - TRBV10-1 CASSPYRSHSEQFF TGCGCCAGCAGTCCGTATCGTAGTCACAGTGAGCAGTTCTTC
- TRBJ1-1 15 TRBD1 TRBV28 CASSFAGTANTEAFF TGTGCCAGCAGTTTCGCGGGGACAGCAAACACTGAAGCTTTCTTT
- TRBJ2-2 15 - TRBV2 CASSPLTSSTGELFF TGTGCCAGCAGCCCGCTTACTAGCTCCACCGGGGAGCTGTTTTTT
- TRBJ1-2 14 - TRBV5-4 CASSLARGRYGYTF TGTGCCAGCAGCTTGGCCAGGGGACGGTATGGCTACACCTTC